This is a list of T cell receptor beta chains from one sample in a study of T-cell memory formation after mild COVID-19. A single record per CDR3 protein comes from TCRdb applying MiXCR to the 5' RACE reads. There are roughly 68,000 distinct CDR3 sequences in the sample; roughly 17% occur only once, and about 31% lies in the top ten. Sequencing input: PBMCs or a T cell subset sorted from them (not recorded which). The receptors were gathered from an adult woman who had mild COVID-19 (a few samples of this study predate the infection). Cell type and time point are not known. The CDR3 runs from the conserved cysteine through the conserved F or W. The D gene is left open where the match is weak. Some rows mark clone size as missing; the rest say once, few, many or name a class of expanded clone.

d_call	clone_size	v_call	j_call	cdr3_aa	cdr3_nt
TRBD1	NA	TRBV4-3	TRBJ2-2	CASSHLTPGQGSAGELFF	TGCGCCAGCAGCCACCTTACTCCGGGACAGGGGTCGGCCGGGGAGCTGTTTTTT
TRBD2	NA	TRBV5-1	TRBJ2-1	CASSSGTSADNEQFF	TGCGCCAGCAGCTCCGGGACTAGCGCCGACAATGAGCAGTTCTTC
NA	NA	TRBV12-3/TRBV12-4	TRBJ2-3	CASSFFPDTQYF	TGTGCCAGCAGTTTCTTCCCGGATACGCAGTATTTT
TRBD2	few	TRBV5-6	TRBJ2-1	CASSSRDYYNEQFF	TGTGCCAGCAGCTCCCGGGACTACTACAATGAGCAGTTCTTC
TRBD2	NA	TRBV4-1	TRBJ2-1	CASSQDRSSGRRNEQFF	TGCGCCAGCAGCCAAGATAGGAGTAGCGGGAGGAGAAATGAGCAGTTCTTC
NA	NA	TRBV9	TRBJ2-2	CASSVASTGWVTGELFF	TGTGCCAGCAGCGTAGCTTCGACAGGATGGGTCACCGGGGAGCTGTTTTTT
TRBD2	few	TRBV7-2	TRBJ2-7	CASSPISGSASYEQYF	TGTGCCAGCAGCCCGATTAGCGGGAGTGCATCCTACGAGCAGTACTTC
TRBD1	NA	TRBV9	TRBJ1-2	CASSFKGARGDGYTF	TGTGCCAGCAGCTTTAAGGGGGCGAGAGGGGATGGCTACACCTTC
TRBD1	NA	TRBV27	TRBJ1-1	CASSEGQGTTEAFF	TGTGCCAGCAGCGAGGGACAGGGTACTACTGAAGCTTTCTTT
TRBD2	NA	TRBV19	TRBJ2-1	CASTDGLAASYNEQFF	TGTGCCAGTACCGACGGACTAGCGGCCTCCTACAATGAGCAGTTCTTC
NA	NA	TRBV7-9	TRBJ2-1	CASSSGGAEVEQFF	TGTGCCAGCAGCTCTGGGGGAGCGGAGGTTGAGCAGTTCTTC
NA	few	TRBV5-1	TRBJ2-7	CASGTGEGVYEQYF	TGCGCCAGCGGAACAGGCGAGGGGGTCTACGAGCAGTACTTC
NA	NA	TRBV5-1	TRBJ1-2	CASSPVPGQGYTF	TGCGCCAGCAGCCCTGTCCCGGGACAAGGCTACACCTTC
NA	few	TRBV6-4	TRBJ2-1	CASSPVGGADEQFF	TGTGCCAGCAGCCCCGTTGGGGGGGCGGATGAGCAGTTCTTC
NA	few	TRBV6-5	TRBJ2-1	CASSYYGTGYNEQFF	TGTGCCAGCAGCTACTACGGTACAGGGTACAATGAGCAGTTCTTC
NA	few	TRBV30	TRBJ2-7	CAWKGDDYEQYF	TGTGCCTGGAAGGGGGACGATTACGAGCAGTACTTC
NA	NA	TRBV4-1	TRBJ1-5	CASSEGLGNQPQHF	TGCGCCAGCAGTGAGGGGCTGGGCAATCAGCCCCAGCATTTT
NA	many	TRBV29-1	TRBJ2-1	CSVDPDRNNEQFF	TGCAGCGTTGACCCCGACAGAAACAATGAGCAGTTCTTC
NA	NA	TRBV4-1	TRBJ2-4	CASSQSSYPDLQYF	TGCGCCAGCAGCCAATCCTCATATCCGGACCTTCAGTACTTC
NA	NA	TRBV7-9	TRBJ1-2	CASTRPETQGGYTF	TGTGCCAGCACCCGACCGGAGACCCAAGGGGGCTACACCTTC
TRBD1	NA	TRBV29-1	TRBJ2-1	CSVDRLGQGAGEQFF	TGCAGCGTTGATAGGTTGGGACAGGGGGCGGGTGAGCAGTTCTTC
NA	NA	TRBV9	TRBJ1-5	CASSVGGRNQPQHF	TGTGCCAGCAGCGTTGGGGGTCGCAATCAGCCCCAGCATTTT
NA	NA	TRBV4-3	TRBJ1-2	CASSYGGENYGYTF	TGCGCCAGCAGCTACGGGGGTGAAAACTATGGCTACACCTTC
NA	few	TRBV2	TRBJ2-7	CASSDVAGGHYEQYF	TGTGCCAGCAGTGATGTGGCGGGTGGGCACTACGAGCAGTACTTC
TRBD2	NA	TRBV10-3	TRBJ2-3	CAISVSTSGGPFTDTQYF	TGTGCCATCAGTGTGTCGACTAGCGGGGGGCCGTTCACAGATACGCAGTATTTT
NA	many	TRBV5-1	TRBJ1-1	CASSFGNTEAFF	TGCGCCAGCAGCTTTGGGAACACTGAAGCTTTCTTT
NA	few	TRBV6-5	TRBJ2-3	CASSYSIPWGTDTQYF	TGTGCCAGCAGTTACTCGATCCCTTGGGGCACAGATACGCAGTATTTT
TRBD2	few	TRBV19	TRBJ2-7	CASSPGTSGTFYEQYF	TGTGCCAGTAGTCCCGGGACTAGCGGGACTTTTTACGAGCAGTACTTC
TRBD2	NA	TRBV4-3	TRBJ2-1	CASSQDVASGRASSYNEQFF	TGCGCCAGCAGCCAAGATGTGGCTAGCGGGAGGGCTAGCTCCTACAATGAGCAGTTCTTC
NA	few	TRBV2	TRBJ2-3	CARGDSGVASDTQYF	TGTGCCAGAGGGGATTCGGGGGTCGCTTCAGATACGCAGTATTTT
NA	few	TRBV10-3	TRBJ1-5	CAISDSTNQPQHF	TGTGCCATCAGTGACAGTACAAATCAGCCCCAGCATTTT
NA	NA	TRBV7-6	TRBJ1-1	CASSFDMNTEAFF	TGTGCCAGCAGCTTTGATATGAACACTGAAGCTTTCTTT
NA	NA	TRBV12-3/TRBV12-4	TRBJ1-4	CASSPDAMNEKLFF	TGTGCCAGCAGTCCCGACGCGATGAATGAAAAACTGTTTTTT
TRBD1	few	TRBV6-5	TRBJ2-3	CASSYSGQGGDTQYF	TGTGCCAGCAGTTACTCGGGACAGGGGGGAGATACGCAGTATTTT
NA	NA	TRBV24-1	TRBJ2-3	CATSDESPDTQYF	TGTGCCACCAGTGATGAGAGTCCAGATACGCAGTATTTT
TRBD2	few	TRBV20-1	TRBJ2-1	CSARDGPKRGDWVHEQFF	TGCAGTGCTAGAGATGGCCCCAAGCGGGGGGATTGGGTTCATGAGCAGTTCTTC
NA	few	TRBV12-3/TRBV12-4	TRBJ1-1	CASSLAGGGTEAFF	TGTGCCAGCAGTTTAGCGGGCGGGGGCACTGAAGCTTTCTTT
NA	NA	TRBV11-1	TRBJ2-7	CASSLGQGFYEQYF	TGTGCCAGCAGCTTAGGGCAGGGGTTCTACGAGCAGTACTTC
NA	few	TRBV29-1	TRBJ1-2	CSVDLQEGGYTF	TGCAGCGTTGACCTACAGGAGGGTGGCTACACCTTC
NA	few	TRBV20-1	TRBJ1-2	CTPGVYGYTF	TGCACCCCCGGGGTCTATGGCTACACCTTC
NA	many	TRBV7-3	TRBJ2-3	CASSRDSDPDTQYF	TGTGCCAGCAGCAGGGACTCCGACCCAGATACGCAGTATTTT
NA	NA	TRBV7-9	TRBJ2-3	CASSLALTDTQYF	TGTGCCAGCAGCTTAGCCCTAACAGATACGCAGTATTTT
NA	few	TRBV7-9	TRBJ2-5	CASSLTGSRQETQYF	TGTGCCAGCAGCTTAACAGGGTCACGTCAAGAGACCCAGTACTTC
NA	NA	TRBV12-3/TRBV12-4	TRBJ1-2	CASSGQTNGYTF	TGTGCCAGCAGTGGACAGACTAATGGCTACACCTTC
NA	NA	TRBV7-9	TRBJ2-7	CASSLAGRPSYEQYF	TGTGCCAGCAGCTTAGCGGGCAGACCCTCCTACGAGCAGTACTTC